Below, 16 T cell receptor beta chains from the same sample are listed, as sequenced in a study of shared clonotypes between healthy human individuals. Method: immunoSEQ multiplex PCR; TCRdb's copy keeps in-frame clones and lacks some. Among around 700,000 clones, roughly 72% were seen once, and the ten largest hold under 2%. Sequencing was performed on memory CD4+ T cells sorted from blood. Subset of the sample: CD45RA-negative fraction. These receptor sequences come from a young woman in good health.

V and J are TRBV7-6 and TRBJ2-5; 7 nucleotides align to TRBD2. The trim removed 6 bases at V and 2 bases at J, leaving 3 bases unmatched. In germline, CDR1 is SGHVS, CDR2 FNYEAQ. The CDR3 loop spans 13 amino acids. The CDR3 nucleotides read TGTGCCAGCAGATGGGGGGGGCAAGAGACCCAGTACTTC. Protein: CASRWGGQETQYF.

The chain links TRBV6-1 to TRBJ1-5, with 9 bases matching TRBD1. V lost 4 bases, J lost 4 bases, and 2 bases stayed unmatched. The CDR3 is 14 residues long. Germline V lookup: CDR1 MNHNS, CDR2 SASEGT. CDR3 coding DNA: TGTGCCAGCAGTGGACAGGGGGAAAATCAGCCCCAGCATTTT. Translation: CASSGQGENQPQHF.

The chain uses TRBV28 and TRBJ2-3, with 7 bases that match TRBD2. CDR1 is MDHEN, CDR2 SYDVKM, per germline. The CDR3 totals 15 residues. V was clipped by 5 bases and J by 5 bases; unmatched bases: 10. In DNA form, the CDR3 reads TGTGCCAGCAGTCGGGCCGGGACTACGATAGATACGCAGTATTTT. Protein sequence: CASSRAGTTIDTQYF.

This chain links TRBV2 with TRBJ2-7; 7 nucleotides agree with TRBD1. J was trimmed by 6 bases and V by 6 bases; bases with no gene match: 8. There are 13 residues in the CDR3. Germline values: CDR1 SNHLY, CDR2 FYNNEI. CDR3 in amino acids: CASRGDSRTEQYF. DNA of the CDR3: TGTGCCAGCAGGGGGGACAGCCGGACCGAGCAGTACTTC.

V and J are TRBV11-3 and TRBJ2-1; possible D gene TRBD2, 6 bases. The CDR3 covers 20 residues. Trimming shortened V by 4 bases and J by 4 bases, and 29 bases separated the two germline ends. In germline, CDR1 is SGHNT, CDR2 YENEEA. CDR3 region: CASSSFTRRVSLPLYNEQFF. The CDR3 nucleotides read TGTGCCAGCAGCTCTTTTACCCGGAGGGTCTCTCTTCCGCTATACAATGAGCAGTTCTTC.

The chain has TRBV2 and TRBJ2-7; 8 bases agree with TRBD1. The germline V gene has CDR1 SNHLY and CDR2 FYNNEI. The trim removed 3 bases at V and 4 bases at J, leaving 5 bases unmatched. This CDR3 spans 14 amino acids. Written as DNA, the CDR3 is TGTGCCAGCAGTGATAGGACAGGGAAATACGAGCAGTACTTC. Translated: CASSDRTGKYEQYF.

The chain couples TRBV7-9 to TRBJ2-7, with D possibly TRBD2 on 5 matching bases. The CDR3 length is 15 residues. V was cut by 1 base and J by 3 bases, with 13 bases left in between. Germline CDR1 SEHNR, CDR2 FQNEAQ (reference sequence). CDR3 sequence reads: CASSLGGRENYEQYF. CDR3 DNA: TGTGCCAGCAGCTTAGGAGGTAGGGAGAACTACGAGCAGTACTTC.

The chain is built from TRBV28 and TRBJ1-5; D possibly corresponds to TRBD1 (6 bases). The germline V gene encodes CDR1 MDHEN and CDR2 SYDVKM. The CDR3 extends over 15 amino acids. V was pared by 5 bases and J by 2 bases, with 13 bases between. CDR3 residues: CASSPHREGNQPQHF. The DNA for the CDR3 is TGTGCCAGCAGTCCTCACAGGGAGGGCAATCAGCCCCAGCATTTT.

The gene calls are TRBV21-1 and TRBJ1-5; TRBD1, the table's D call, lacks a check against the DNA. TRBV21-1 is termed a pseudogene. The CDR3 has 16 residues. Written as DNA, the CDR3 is TGTGCCAGCAGCACCCGACAGGGAAGGAGCAATCAGCCCCAGCATTTT. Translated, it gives CASSTRQGRSNQPQHF.

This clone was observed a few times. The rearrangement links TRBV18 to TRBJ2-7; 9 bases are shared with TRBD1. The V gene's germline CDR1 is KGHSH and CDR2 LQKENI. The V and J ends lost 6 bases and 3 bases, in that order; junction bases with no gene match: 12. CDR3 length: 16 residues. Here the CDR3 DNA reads TGTGCCAGCTCTCCGCATACAGGGGGCGAAATCTACGAGCAGTACTTC. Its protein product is CASSPHTGGEIYEQYF.

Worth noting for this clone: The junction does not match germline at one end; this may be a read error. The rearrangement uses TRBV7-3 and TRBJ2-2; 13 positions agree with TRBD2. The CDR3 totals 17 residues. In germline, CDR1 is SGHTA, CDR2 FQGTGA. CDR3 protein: CASSLTSGTSGIGELFF. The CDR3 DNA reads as TGTGCCAGCAGCCTAACGTCCGGGACTAGCGGGATCGGGGAGCTGTTTTTT.

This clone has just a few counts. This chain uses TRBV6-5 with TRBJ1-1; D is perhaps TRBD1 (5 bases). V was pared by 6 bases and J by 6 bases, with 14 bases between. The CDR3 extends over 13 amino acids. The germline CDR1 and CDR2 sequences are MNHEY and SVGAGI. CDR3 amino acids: CASSRADMAEAFF. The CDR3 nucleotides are TGTGCCAGCAGCAGGGCCGATATGGCTGAAGCTTTCTTT.

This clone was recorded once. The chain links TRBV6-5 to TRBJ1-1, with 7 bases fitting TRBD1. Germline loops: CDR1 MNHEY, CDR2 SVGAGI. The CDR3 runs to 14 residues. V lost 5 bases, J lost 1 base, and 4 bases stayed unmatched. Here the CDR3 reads CASSQGGKNTEAFF. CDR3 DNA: TGTGCCAGCAGTCAGGGGGGGAAGAACACTGAAGCTTTCTTT.

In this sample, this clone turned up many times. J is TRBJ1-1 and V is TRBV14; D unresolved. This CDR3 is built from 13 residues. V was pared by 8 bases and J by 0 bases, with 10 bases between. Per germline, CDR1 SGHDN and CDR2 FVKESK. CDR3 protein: CASGSYMNTEAFF. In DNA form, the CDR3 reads TGTGCCAGCGGATCATACATGAACACTGAAGCTTTCTTT.

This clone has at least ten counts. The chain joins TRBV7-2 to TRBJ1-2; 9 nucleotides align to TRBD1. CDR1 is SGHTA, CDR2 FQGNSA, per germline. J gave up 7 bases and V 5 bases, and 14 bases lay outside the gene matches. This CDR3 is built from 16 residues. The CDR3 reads CASSGLSKDRGSGYTF. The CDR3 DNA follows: TGTGCCAGCAGCGGTTTATCCAAGGACAGGGGCTCTGGCTACACCTTC.

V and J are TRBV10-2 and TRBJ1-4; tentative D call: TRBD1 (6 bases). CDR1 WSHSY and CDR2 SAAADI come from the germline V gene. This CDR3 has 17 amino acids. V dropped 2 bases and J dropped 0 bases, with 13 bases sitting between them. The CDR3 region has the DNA TGCGCCAGCAGTGAGGGGCAGGGGAGCTCAACTAATGAAAAACTGTTTTTT. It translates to CASSEGQGSSTNEKLFF.